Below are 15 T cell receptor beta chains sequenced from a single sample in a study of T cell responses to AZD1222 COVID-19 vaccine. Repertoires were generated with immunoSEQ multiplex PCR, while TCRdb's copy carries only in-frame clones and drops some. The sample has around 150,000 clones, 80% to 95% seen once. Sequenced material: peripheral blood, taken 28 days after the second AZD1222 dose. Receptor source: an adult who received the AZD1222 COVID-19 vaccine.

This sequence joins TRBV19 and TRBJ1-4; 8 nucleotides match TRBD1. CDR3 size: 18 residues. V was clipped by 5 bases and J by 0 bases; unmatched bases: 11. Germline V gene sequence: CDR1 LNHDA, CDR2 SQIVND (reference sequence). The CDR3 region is CASSSGQGRGSTNEKLFF. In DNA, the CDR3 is TGTGCCAGTAGTTCCGGACAGGGTCGGGGTTCAACTAATGAAAAACTGTTTTTT.

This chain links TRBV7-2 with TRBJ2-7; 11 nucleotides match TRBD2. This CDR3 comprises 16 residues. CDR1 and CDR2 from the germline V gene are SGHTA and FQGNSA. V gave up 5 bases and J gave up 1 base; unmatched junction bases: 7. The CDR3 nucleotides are TGTGCCAGCAGCCGCCATAGCGGGGGGGCGTCCTACGAGCAGTACTTC. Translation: CASSRHSGGASYEQYF.

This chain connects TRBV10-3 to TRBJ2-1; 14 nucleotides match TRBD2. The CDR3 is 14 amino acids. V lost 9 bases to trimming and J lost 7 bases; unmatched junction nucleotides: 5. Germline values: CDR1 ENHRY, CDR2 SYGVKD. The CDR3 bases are TGTGCCATAGGGACTAGCGGGAGTATGAATGAGCAGTTCTTC. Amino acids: CAIGTSGSMNEQFF.

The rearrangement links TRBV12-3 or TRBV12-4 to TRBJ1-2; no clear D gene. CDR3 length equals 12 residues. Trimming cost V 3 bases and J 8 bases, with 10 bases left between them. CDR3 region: CASSFTRQGYTF. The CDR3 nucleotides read TGTGCCAGCAGTTTTACGCGCCAGGGCTACACCTTC.

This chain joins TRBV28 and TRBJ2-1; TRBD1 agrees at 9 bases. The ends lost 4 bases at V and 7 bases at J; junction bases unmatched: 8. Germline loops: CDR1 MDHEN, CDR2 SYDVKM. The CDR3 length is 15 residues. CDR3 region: CASSSAGQGLNEQFF. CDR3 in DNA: TGTGCCAGCAGTTCCGCGGGACAGGGTTTGAATGAGCAGTTCTTC.

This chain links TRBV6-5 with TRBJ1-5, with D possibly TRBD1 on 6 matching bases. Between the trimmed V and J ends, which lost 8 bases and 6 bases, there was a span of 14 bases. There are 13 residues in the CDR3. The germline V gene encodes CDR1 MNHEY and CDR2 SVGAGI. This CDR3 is CASGRGEAQPQHF. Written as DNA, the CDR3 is TGTGCCAGCGGCAGGGGCGAAGCTCAGCCCCAGCATTTT.

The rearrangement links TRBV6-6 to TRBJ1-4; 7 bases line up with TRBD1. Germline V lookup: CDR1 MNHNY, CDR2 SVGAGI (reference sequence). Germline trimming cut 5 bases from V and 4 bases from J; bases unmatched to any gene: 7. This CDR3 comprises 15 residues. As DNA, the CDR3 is TGTGCCAGCAGTGACAGACAGGGCCTTAATGAAAAACTGTTTTTT. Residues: CASSDRQGLNEKLFF.

The CDR3 is CASHRSYNSPLHF. The CDR3 DNA sequence: TGTGCCAGCCACAGGAGCTATAATTCACCCCTCCACTTT. This chain joins TRBV12-3 or TRBV12-4 and TRBJ1-6, with TRBD1 as a possible D gene (5 bases). The CDR3 runs 13 residues. Trimming left V 8 bases short and J 3 bases short, with 8 bases between.

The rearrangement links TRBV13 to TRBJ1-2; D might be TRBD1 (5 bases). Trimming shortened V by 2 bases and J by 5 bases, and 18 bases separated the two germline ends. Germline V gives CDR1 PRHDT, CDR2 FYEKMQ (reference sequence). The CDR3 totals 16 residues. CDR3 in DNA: TGTGCCAGCAGCTTACTCGGAGGAATAGAGGGGTATGGCTACACCTTC. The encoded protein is CASSLLGGIEGYGYTF.

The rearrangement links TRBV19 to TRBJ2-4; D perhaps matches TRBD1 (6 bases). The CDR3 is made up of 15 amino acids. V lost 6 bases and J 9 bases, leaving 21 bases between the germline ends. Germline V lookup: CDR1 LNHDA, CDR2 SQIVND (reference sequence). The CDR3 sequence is CASSFLVGGEGIQYF. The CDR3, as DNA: TGTGCCAGTAGCTTCCTTGTAGGGGGAGAGGGCATTCAGTACTTC. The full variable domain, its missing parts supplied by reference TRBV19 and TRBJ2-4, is DGGITQSPKYLFRKEGQNVTLSCEQNLNHDAMYWYRQDPGQGLRLIYYSQIVNDFQKGDIAEGYSVSREKKESFPLTVTSAQKNPTAFYLCASSFLVGGEGIQYFGAGTRLSVL.

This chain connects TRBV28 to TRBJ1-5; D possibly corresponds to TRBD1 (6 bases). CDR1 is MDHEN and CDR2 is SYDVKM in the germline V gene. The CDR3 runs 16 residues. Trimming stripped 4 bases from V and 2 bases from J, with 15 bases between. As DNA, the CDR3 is TGTGCCAGCAGTTCCTTTTTGGGGGGCGGCAATCAGCCCCAGCATTTT. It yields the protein CASSSFLGGGNQPQHF.

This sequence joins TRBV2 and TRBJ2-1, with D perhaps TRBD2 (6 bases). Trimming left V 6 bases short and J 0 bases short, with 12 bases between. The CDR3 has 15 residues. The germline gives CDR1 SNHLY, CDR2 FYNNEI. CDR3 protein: CASSPRDSSYNEQFF. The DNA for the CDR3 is TGTGCCAGCAGCCCCCGGGACTCCTCCTACAATGAGCAGTTCTTC. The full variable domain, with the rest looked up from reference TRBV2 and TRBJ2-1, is EPEVTQTPSHQVTQMGQEVILRCVPISNHLYFYWYRQILGQKVEFLVSFYNNEISEKSEIFDDQFSVERPDGSNFTLKIRSTKLEDSAMYFCASSPRDSSYNEQFFGPGTRLTVL.

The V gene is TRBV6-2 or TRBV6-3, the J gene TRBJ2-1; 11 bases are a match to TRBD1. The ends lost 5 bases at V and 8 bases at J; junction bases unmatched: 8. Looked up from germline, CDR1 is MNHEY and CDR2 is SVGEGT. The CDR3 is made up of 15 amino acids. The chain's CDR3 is CASSRRDRGADEQFF. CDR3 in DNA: TGTGCCAGCAGTCGCCGGGACAGGGGGGCTGATGAGCAGTTCTTC.

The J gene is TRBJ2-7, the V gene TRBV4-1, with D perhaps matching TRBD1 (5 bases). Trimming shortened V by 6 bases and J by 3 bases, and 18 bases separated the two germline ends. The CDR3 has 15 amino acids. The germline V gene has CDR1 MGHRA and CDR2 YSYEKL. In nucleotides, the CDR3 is TGCGCCAGCAGACTCATTTCAACAGGCGACTACGAGCAGTACTTC. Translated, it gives CASRLISTGDYEQYF.

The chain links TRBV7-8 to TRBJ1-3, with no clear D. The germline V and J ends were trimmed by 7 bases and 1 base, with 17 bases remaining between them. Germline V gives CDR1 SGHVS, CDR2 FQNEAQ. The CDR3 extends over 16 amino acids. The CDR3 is CASTLLRASSGNTIYF. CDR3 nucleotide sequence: TGTGCCAGCACCCTCCTAAGAGCCTCGTCTGGAAACACCATATATTTT. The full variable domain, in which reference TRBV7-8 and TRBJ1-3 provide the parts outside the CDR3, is GAGVSQSPRYKVAKRGQDVALRCDPISGHVSLFWYQQALGQGPEFLTYFQNEAQLDKSGLPSDRFFAERPEGSVSTLKIQRTQQEDSAVYLCASTLLRASSGNTIYFGEGSWLTVV.